This T cell receptor beta chain was identified in a study of blood T cell repertoires in COVID-19. This CDR3 contains 13 residues. Losses at the gene ends were 5 bases for V and 10 bases for J; bases not matched to a gene: 7. TCRdb keeps only in-frame clones here, not all; method: immunoSEQ multiplex PCR. Of some 200,000 clones in the sample, nearly 90% were seen once. The chain is built from TRBV12-3 or TRBV12-4 and TRBJ2-1, with 8 bases matching TRBD2. The sequence derives from a woman aged 18 to 35 who had recovered from COVID-19. Material: peripheral blood. This CDR3 is CASSNSGEKEQFF. The DNA for the CDR3 is TGTGCCAGCAGTAATAGCGGGGAGAAGGAGCAGTTCTTC.